Listed here is a single TCR beta chain. Its binding antigen is unknown. Base-call qualities are not available, and no considerably larger clone is one nucleotide away. This entry belongs to a study of cytomegalovirus exposure and HLA in healthy donors (dated by TCRdb to the late 2010s). For the wider study: According to an earlier analysis of several hundred of the donors, roughly 180 million T cells yielded roughly 110 million unique TCR beta sequences and about 280 Gb of sequence data. Approximately 310 gigabases of sequencing data and roughly 90 million unique TCR sequences were included in an early release covering several hundred HLA-typed donors. Among the roughly 400 genotyped donors, approximately 77% belonged to the genetic ancestry cluster associated with self-reported Caucasian donors. The study aimed to test whether cataloging public T cell receptors could reveal signatures of past pathogen exposure. Using immunosequencing, the study profiled T cell repertoires from 666 subjects and related those repertoires to cytomegalovirus serostatus. Along with the approximately 650-subject first cohort, a separate validation cohort of some 130 different subjects was used. To predict cytomegalovirus infection status, the study combined high-throughput TCR immunosequencing, statistical association of individual TCRs with disease status, and machine learning. A later analysis re-analyzed previously published TCR beta repertoires from roughly 690 donors and added high-resolution HLA genotyping to study TCR occurrence patterns. The later analysis used no new phenotypic data to find candidate immune exposures, relying instead on TCR beta sequences and their occurrence across donors. An earlier analysis of several hundred of the donors applied high-throughput TCR beta sequencing to assess whether each TCR beta V gene segment acted as functional or pseudogenic. Donor age, sex, ethnicity and CMV serostatus were collected together with the repertoire data. In a later genetic analysis, genome-wide SNP genotypes for about 55% of the 666 donors were used, and that subset was treated as a discovery cohort. Every discovery cohort repertoire had been produced on one sequencing platform. Class I and class II HLA loci were covered by the typing at four-digit resolution. The number of typed donors differed by locus: about 620-640 for A, B, C, DRB1 and DQB1; roughly 510 for DQA1; 606 for DPA1; and some 450 for DPB1. Four or five DR-DQ haplotypes were handled as single units for association and clustering because linkage in the cohort was strong. Among 300 to 500 genotyped donors of the cohort, an average of about 220,000 unique TCR beta nucleotide sequences was sequenced per donor, of which roughly 17% were non-productive. What the work shows at the level of the full study, not this receptor alone: In an earlier analysis of some 640 of the donors, most TCR beta V segments were observed in productive rearrangements about 90% or about 30% of the time, broadly matching IMGT annotations. Linkage disequilibrium might explain the correlated functional status among segregating V segments, but an unknown experimental factor could not be excluded. The authors suggested that the approach could potentially be extended to other disease states and immunological phenotypes. In a later analysis, some 17,000 TCR beta sequences were associated with specific HLA alleles at a false discovery rate of 0.05. Because some donors lacked HLA typing at each locus, the association tests relied only on the typed subset. The presence/absence analyses assumed that sequencing depth was roughly uniform across donors, and that assumption may not be true. A later analysis reported that several top co-occurrence clusters appeared linked to parvovirus B19, influenza, CMV and Epstein-Barr virus. The study gave a list of 150 to 200 TCR beta chains associated with cytomegalovirus. Strong co-occurrence of HLA alleles, especially DR and DQ, made assigning TCR associations to individual alleles difficult. V-gene and J-gene trimming of TCR beta chains was associated with a missense DCLRE1C variant in a later genetic analysis, and the association was replicated in an independent cohort. In a later analysis, most CMV-associated TCR beta chains were found to appear HLA-restricted, with HLA associations seemingly driven largely by CMV exposure. Three of the identified cytomegalovirus-associated TCR beta chains were confirmed in vitro to be specific for cytomegalovirus antigens. The classifier was reported to diagnose cytomegalovirus status with high specificity and sensitivity in both the original and validation cohorts. In a later analysis, HLA-associated TCR beta chains showed more clonal expansion and lower generation probabilities than non-associated chains that were equally common. In a later analysis, TCR association rates were found to vary across HLA loci, with the most associated TCRs seen for DRB1 alleles and the fewest for HLA-C alleles. The sequencing pipeline was judged likely to have produced a cluster of highly shared sequence variants as a technical artifact. Some 15 rarely observed V segments, including chromosome 9 orphons, were excluded from the earlier analysis of about 500 of the donors because counts were too low. The 87-base-pair reads could not distinguish some IMGT-functional V segments, including TRBV6-2 and TRBV6-3, so those segments were excluded. A further reported finding was that TCR beta sequences accurately predicted the HLA-A and HLA-B alleles for most subjects in the first cohort. While some public TCRs were present in many individuals, most TCR sequences turned up only very rarely across donors. The cohort was sequenced for TCR beta chains only, and without alpha or paired-chain data the features that could be detected were limited. CMV serostatus was the only immune exposure information available for the cohort. In a later genetic analysis, fewer N-insertions in productive TCRs were reported among donors in an Asian-associated ancestry cluster than the approximately 670-donor mean.

Libraries were prepared through the immunoSEQ multiplex PCR assay. A mixture of 60 forward primers for TCR Vbeta segments and 13 reverse primers for TCR Jbeta segments was used in the multiplex PCR. The CDR3 region of rearranged TCR beta genes was amplified from genomic DNA by a multiplex PCR assay. The Illumina HiSeq System was used to sequence the amplified TCR beta libraries as 87-base-pair reads. As for how the authors treated the data: A later analysis tallied 75 million to 85 million unique TCR beta chains across the 660 or so repertoires, and some 10 million of those chains were shared by two or more donors. Raw reads were error-corrected and collapsed into unique sequences by a nearest-neighbor algorithm in which closely related sequences were merged to remove PCR and sequencing errors. CDR3 sequences were aligned to IMGT reference sequences to assign V, D and J gene segments. For a sequence to be retained, a match of at least six nucleotides to both a V gene segment and a J gene segment was required. Rearrangements were called productive when the CDR3 lacked stop codons and stayed in frame with V and J; all others were non-productive. Following IMGT convention, CDR3 was defined as the stretch from the second conserved V-encoded cysteine up to the conserved J-encoded phenylalanine. Sequences without an unambiguous match to a single V gene segment were excluded from the earlier analysis of approximately 560 of the donors. In an earlier analysis of roughly 600 of the donors, a V segment was called functional when productive rearrangements were above 56.7%, and segregating when the standard deviation between donors exceeded 5%. To diagnose cytomegalovirus status from the catalog of TCR beta chain sequences, a statistical classification framework was built. V and J gene assignment, in a later analysis, came from comparing TCR nucleotide sequences with IMGT/GENE-DB human TR gene sequences. A later analysis assigned CDR3 sequences and most-parsimonious VDJ recombination scenarios with the TCRdist pipeline. In a later analysis, each TCR beta chain was defined by its CDR3 amino acid sequence together with its V-gene family, and reads without a unique V-gene family were excluded. To address suspected cross-contamination and a sequencing artifact, a later analysis removed under 600 highly shared, low-generation-probability nucleotide sequences. For each public chain, a later analysis derived a clonal expansion index from normalized ranks of inferred template counts within each repertoire. In a later analysis, generation probabilities were computed using a VDJ recombination model fitted to out-of-frame rearrangements, and the results were checked against IGoR. In a later analysis, hypergeometric tests were used to score TCR-TCR, TCR-HLA and TCR-CMV co-occurrence, with a repertoire-size bias correction applied to TCR pairs. A later analysis estimated false discovery rates by permuting HLA or CMV assignments 20 times. In a later analysis, co-occurring TCRs were grouped using DBSCAN, and TCRdist sequence similarity was added for clustering within HLA-allele-positive subsets. Repertoires with fewer than 30,000 or more than 120,000 public chains, plus five repertoires with anomalous nucleotide sharing, were excluded from co-occurrence clustering. Entries here come from immuneACCESS through TCRdb and include only in-frame sequences with V and J called. Some clones fail to appear in such tables; in the studies checked, an unresolved V gene covers under half of the shortfall, and the cause of the remainder is unknown. V and J calls and clone size come straight from that table; D and trimming were deduced from the DNA. The sample profile shows about 140,000 clones; roughly three quarters of them were found once. The ten largest account for about 5.3% of the sample.

In total, fewer than 750 healthy bone marrow donors made up the cohort. At the time of sampling, every cohort member was nominally healthy, though immune exposures that went unrecorded were likely present. The donor tested CMV seronegative and was one of the 352 seronegative cohort members. A peripheral blood sample was provided by each donor, and peripheral blood mononuclear cells were used for TCR beta sequencing. The Qiagen DNeasy Blood Extraction Kit was used to extract genomic DNA from the blood cell samples. The CDR3 has 15 amino acids, counting the end cysteine and phenylalanine. Only CDR3 DNA remains: 45 bases, in frame from the first base. V lost 0 bases and J lost 3 bases, and the count of bases not matched to a germline gene is 3. The CDR1 and CDR2 encoded by the germline V gene are SGHRS and YFSETQ.

Material: PBMCs. The TCR sequence derives from a woman aged 45-59 years in good health and CMV-seronegative. The chain links TRBV5-1 with TRBJ2-1; 7 of the junction bases match TRBD1. DNA sequence: TGCGCCAGCAGCTTGGTAGGGGGCGACTACAATGAGCAGTTCTTC. It translates as CASSLVGGDYNEQFF.